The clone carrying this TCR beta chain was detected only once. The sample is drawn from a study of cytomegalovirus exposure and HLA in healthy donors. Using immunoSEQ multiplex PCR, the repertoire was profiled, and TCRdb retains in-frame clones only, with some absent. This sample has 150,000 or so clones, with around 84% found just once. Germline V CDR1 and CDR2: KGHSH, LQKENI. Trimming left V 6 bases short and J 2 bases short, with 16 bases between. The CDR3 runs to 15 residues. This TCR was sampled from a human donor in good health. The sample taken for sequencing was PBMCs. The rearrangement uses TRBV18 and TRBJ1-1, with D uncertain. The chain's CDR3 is CASSPRQDFNTEAFF. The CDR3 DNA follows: TGTGCCAGCTCCCCCCGTCAGGATTTCAACACTGAAGCTTTCTTT.